This T cell receptor (beta chain) is from a study of T cells after yellow fever vaccination. Study outcomes and limitations: Reappearance after the booster was observed for most primary-vaccination clones (96% CD4, roughly 90% CD8). Weaker in magnitude, the secondary response showed a faster peak on day 5 versus 15. Overall, a small share of clonotypes was seen in both CD4 and CD8 compartments.

A few counts support this clonotype. Its matching antigen is unknown. The study made its TCR cDNA through 5'RACE template switching. That step introduced a universal primer site along with UMIs. TCRdb re-derived calls from the 5' RACE reads in MiXCR, one entry per CDR3 protein. The table includes more than 450,000 distinct CDR3 sequences, 21% detected once. The clonotype originates from a man between 18 and 29 years old who received the YFV17D yellow fever vaccine. The source material was PBMCs, sampled about 20 days after the first yellow fever vaccination.

DNA of the CDR3: TGCAGCGCCGCCCTGGGATTCCCTGGGACTGAAGCTTTCTTT. Translated, it gives CSAALGFPGTEAFF. This sequence joins TRBV29-1 and TRBJ1-1; D call uncertain. Germline loops: CDR1 SQVTM, CDR2 ANQGSEA. Trimming took off 7 bases at V and 5 bases at J, with 20 bases between the two ends. This CDR3 has 14 amino acids.